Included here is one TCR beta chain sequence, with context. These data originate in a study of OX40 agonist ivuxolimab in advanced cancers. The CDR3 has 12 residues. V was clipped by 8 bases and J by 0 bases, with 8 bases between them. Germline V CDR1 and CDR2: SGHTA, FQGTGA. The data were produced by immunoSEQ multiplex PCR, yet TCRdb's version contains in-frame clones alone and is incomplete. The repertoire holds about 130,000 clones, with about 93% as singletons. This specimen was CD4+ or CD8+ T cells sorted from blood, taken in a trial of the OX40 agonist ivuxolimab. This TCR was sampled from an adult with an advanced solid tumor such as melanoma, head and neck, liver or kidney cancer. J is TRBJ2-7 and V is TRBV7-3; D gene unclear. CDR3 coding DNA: TGTGCCAGCGGCTCACCCTCCTACGAGCAGTACTTC. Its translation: CASGSPSYEQYF.